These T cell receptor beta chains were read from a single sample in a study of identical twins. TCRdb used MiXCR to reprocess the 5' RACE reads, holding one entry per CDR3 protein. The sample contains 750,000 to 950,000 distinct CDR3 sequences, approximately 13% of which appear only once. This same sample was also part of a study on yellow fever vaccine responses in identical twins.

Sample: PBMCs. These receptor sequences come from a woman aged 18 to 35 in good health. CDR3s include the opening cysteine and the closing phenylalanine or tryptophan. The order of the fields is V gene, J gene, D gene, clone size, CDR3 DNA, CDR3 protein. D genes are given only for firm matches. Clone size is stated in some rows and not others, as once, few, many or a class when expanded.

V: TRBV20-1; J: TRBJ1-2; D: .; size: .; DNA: TGCAGTGCTAGAGATCCGCGGACTAACTATGGCTACACCTTC; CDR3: CSARDPRTNYGYTF
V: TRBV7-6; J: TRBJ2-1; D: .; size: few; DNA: TGTGCCAGCAGCTTATTCCCCACGGCGGGTCAGGGTTCTCATGAGCAGTTCTTC; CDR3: CASSLFPTAGQGSHEQFF
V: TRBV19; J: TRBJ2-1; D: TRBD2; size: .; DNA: TGTGCCAGTAGTATGGGGCTAGCGGTTATCGGGAATGAGCAGTTCTTC; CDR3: CASSMGLAVIGNEQFF
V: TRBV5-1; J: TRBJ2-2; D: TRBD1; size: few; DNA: TGCGCCAGCAGCGGGGGACAGGGCTACAACACCGGGGAGCTGTTTTTT; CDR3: CASSGGQGYNTGELFF
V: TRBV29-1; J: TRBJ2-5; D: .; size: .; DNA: TGCAGCGTTGTGCAGTTCCTAAAAGAGACCCAGTACTTC; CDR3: CSVVQFLKETQYF
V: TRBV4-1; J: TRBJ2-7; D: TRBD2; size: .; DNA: TGCGCCAGCAGCCACGAACCGACTAGCGGGAGTCTCTACGAGCAGTACTTC; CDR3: CASSHEPTSGSLYEQYF
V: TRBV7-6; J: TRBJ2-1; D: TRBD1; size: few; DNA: TGTGCCAGCAGCTCGTACAGGGACCGGGACAGGGGATACAATGAGCAGTTCTTC; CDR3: CASSSYRDRDRGYNEQFF
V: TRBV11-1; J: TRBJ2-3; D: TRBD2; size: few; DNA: TGTGCCAGCAGCCTAGGCGGACTAGCGGGATCCAGCACAGATACGCAGTATTTT; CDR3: CASSLGGLAGSSTDTQYF
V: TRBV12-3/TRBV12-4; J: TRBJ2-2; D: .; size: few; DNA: TGTGCCAGCAGTACCCACGGGACACCGACCGGGGAGCTGTTTTTT; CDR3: CASSTHGTPTGELFF
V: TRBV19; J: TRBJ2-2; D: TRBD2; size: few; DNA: TGTGCCAGTAGTGTACCGACTAGCGGGAGGGCAGGGGAGCTGTTTTTT; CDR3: CASSVPTSGRAGELFF
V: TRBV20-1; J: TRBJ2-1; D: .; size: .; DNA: TGCAGCGCCGACTCGGGCCCCTACAATGAGCAGTTCTTC; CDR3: CSADSGPYNEQFF
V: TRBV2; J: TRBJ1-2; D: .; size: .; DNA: TGTGCCAGCAGTCCAACAGTCGACTATGGCTACACCTTC; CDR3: CASSPTVDYGYTF
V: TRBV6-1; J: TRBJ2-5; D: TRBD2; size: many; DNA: TGTGCCAGCAGTGCGGGGGGACAAGAGACCCAGTACTTC; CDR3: CASSAGGQETQYF
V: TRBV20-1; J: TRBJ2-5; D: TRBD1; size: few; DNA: TGCAGAGCCGGACAGGGGGCGGAGGAGACCCAGTACTTC; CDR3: CRAGQGAEETQYF
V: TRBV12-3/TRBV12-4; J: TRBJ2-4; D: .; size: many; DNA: TGTGCCAGCAGTGGGTCGGACAGTTCGGCCAAAAACATTCAGTACTTC; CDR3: CASSGSDSSAKNIQYF
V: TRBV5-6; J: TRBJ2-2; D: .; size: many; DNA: TGTGCCAGCAGCTTCAACGGGGAGCTGTTTTTT; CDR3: CASSFNGELFF
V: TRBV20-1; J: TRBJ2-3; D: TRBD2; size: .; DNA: TGCAGTGCTAGGTTCGGGACTAGCGGGAGGGCCGTCACAGATACGCAGTATTTT; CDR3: CSARFGTSGRAVTDTQYF
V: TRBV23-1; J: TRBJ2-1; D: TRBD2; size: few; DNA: TGCGCCAGCAGTCAGGGACTAGCGGAGGAATATGCCAATGAGCAGTTCTTC; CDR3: CASSQGLAEEYANEQFF
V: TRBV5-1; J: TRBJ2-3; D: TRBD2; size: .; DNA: TGCGCCAGCAGCCTCCCGACTAGCGGCTTAACAGATACGCAGTATTTT; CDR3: CASSLPTSGLTDTQYF
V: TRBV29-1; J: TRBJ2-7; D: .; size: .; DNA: TGCAGCGCAGTGGTGGGCGGTCTCTCCTACGAGCAGTACTTC; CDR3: CSAVVGGLSYEQYF
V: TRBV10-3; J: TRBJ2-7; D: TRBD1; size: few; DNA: TGTGCCATCAGTGGAACAGGGGGTGGCTACGAGCAGTACTTC; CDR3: CAISGTGGGYEQYF
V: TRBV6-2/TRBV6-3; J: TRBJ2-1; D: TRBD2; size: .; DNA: TGTGCCAGCAGTTACGGCGGGAGCGGAAATGAGCAGTTCTTC; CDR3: CASSYGGSGNEQFF
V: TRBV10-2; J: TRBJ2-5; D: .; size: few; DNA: TGCGCCAGCAGTGGGAACAGGTTCCCCCAAGAGACCCAGTACTTC; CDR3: CASSGNRFPQETQYF
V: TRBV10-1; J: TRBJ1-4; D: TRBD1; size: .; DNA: TGCGCCAGCAGTGACCGACAGGGACCTAATGAAAAACTGTTTTTT; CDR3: CASSDRQGPNEKLFF
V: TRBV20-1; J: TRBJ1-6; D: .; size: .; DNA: TGCAGTGCTAGAATCGGGACGGGGAATTCACCCCTCCACTTT; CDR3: CSARIGTGNSPLHF
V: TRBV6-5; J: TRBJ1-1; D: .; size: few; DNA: TGTGCCAGCAGTACTGAGAGGCGCACTGAAGCTTTCTTT; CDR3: CASSTERRTEAFF
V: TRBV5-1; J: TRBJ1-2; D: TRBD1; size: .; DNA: TGCGCCTACGAGGCCCGGGGACAGGGGGGCGAGGGATTTGGCTACACCTTC; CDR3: CAYEARGQGGEGFGYTF
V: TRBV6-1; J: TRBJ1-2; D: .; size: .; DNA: TGTGCCAGCAGCGAGTACCTGGCGGCTAACTATGGCTACACCTTC; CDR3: CASSEYLAANYGYTF
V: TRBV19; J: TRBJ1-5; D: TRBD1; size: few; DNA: TGTGCCAGTAGTCCCGGGACAGACTCTTATAGCAATCAGCCCCAGCATTTT; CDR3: CASSPGTDSYSNQPQHF
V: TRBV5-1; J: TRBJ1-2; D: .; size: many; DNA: TGCGCCAGCAGCTTGGACGGAACGACTAACTATGGCTACACCTTC; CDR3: CASSLDGTTNYGYTF
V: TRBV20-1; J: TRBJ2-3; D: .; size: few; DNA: TGCAGTGCTAGTTTGTCAGGCCCAGATACGCAGTATTTT; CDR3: CSASLSGPDTQYF
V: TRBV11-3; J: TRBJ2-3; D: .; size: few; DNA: TGTGCCAGCAGCTTAGGAGGCCGGGCGGCGAGCACAGATACGCAGTATTTT; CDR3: CASSLGGRAASTDTQYF
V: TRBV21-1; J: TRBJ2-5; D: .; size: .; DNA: TGTGCCAGCAGCACAGGGCATCGGAACCAAGAGACCCAGTACTTC; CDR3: CASSTGHRNQETQYF
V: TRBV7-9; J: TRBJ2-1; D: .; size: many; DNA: TGTGCCAGCAGCCCAACAGGATTCTCCTACAATGAGCAGTTCTTC; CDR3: CASSPTGFSYNEQFF
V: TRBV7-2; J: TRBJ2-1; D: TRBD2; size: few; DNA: TGTGCCAGCAGCTTACGGTCTAGCGGGAGGGCTTACAATGAGCAGTTCTTC; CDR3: CASSLRSSGRAYNEQFF
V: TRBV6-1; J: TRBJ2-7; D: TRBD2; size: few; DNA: TGTGCCAGCAGTGAACTAGCGGAAAGTTACGAGCAGTACTTC; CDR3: CASSELAESYEQYF
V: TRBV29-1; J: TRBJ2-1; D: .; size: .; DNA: TGCAGCGCTAATTTCCAGAACGGCCGGGCCTTCTACAATGAGCAGTTCTTC; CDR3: CSANFQNGRAFYNEQFF
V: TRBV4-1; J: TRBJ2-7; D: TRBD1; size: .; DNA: TGCGCCAGCAGCCAAGTGACAGGGGGCTTCTACGAGCAGTACTTC; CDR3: CASSQVTGGFYEQYF
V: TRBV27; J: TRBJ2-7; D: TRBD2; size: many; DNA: TGTGCCAGCAGTTTAGGTTTAGCGGGAGTTGTCGAGCAGTACTTC; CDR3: CASSLGLAGVVEQYF
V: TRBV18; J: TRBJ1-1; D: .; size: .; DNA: TGTGCCAGCTCTCCTCTGGGGCTAACTGAAGCTTTCTTT; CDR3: CASSPLGLTEAFF
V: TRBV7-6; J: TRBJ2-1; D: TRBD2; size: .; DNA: TGTGCCAGCAGCTCCACTAGCGGGGACTACAATGAGCAGTTCTTC; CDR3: CASSSTSGDYNEQFF
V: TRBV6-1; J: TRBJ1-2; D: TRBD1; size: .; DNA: TGCGCCAGCAGGCCGGGACAGGCCACAGGAAGATATGGCTACACCTTC; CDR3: CASRPGQATGRYGYTF
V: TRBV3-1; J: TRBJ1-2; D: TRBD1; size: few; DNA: TGTGCCAGCAGCCAAGACCGGGACAGGAATGGCTACACCTTC; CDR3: CASSQDRDRNGYTF
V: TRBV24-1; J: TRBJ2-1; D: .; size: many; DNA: TGTGCCACCAGTGATTTGCGAAGCTCCTACAATGAGCAGTTCTTC; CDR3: CATSDLRSSYNEQFF
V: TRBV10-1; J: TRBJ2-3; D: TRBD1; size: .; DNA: TGCGCCAGCGGACAGGGTTCGGGCAGCACAGATACGCAGTATTTT; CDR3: CASGQGSGSTDTQYF
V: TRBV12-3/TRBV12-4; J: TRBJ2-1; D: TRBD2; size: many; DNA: TGTGCCAGCACCCCGCTGACTAGCGGGCACAATGAGCAGTTCTTC; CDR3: CASTPLTSGHNEQFF
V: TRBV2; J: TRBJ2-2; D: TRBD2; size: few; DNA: TGTGCCAGCAGTGAGATCCATAGCGGGAGAGGATCCGGGGAGCTGTTTTTT; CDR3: CASSEIHSGRGSGELFF
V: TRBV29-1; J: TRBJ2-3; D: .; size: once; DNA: TGCAGCGTTGTCCGTGAGGTAGATACGCAGTATTTT; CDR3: CSVVREVDTQYF